One and the same sample provided the 20 T cell receptor beta chains below, sequenced in a study of beta chain features in type 1 diabetes. cDNA synthesis used the whole RNA isolate, giving expressed TCRB sequences. Only in-frame clones appear in the TCRdb table, and some are missing; sequencing was by immunoSEQ multiplex PCR. The table shows hundreds of thousands of clones, with about 9.3% occurring only once. The sequenced material came from naive CD4+ T cells from blood. These receptors originate from a woman in her late teens or twenties in good health.

J is TRBJ1-2 and V is TRBV6-1, with TRBD1 matching 7 bases. The CDR3 consists of 14 residues. Germline CDR1 is MNHNS and CDR2 is SASEGT. J was trimmed by 2 bases and V by 6 bases; bases with no gene match: 6. Here the CDR3 reads CASSPGTENYGYTF. The CDR3 coding sequence is TGTGCCAGCAGCCCCGGGACAGAGAACTATGGCTACACCTTC.

The gene calls are TRBV5-4 and TRBJ2-1; perhaps TRBD1 as D (6 bases). The CDR3 has 13 residues. The germline V and J ends were trimmed by 4 bases and 7 bases, with 12 bases remaining between them. The germline V gene encodes CDR1 SGHNT and CDR2 YYREEE (reference sequence). This CDR3 is CASSTRQVNEQFF. The CDR3 DNA sequence: TGTGCCAGCAGCACCCGACAGGTGAATGAGCAGTTCTTC. Based on the CDR3 plus reference TRBV5-4 and TRBJ2-1, the full variable domain is ETGVTQSPTHLIKTRGQQVTLRCSSQSGHNTVSWYQQALGQGPQFIFQYYREEENGRGNFPPRFSGLQFPNYSSELNVNALELDDSALYLCASSTRQVNEQFFGPGTRLTVL.

This clone has only a few counts. CDR3 DNA: TGCAGTGTGAGAGGAGGGGATGGCTACACCTTC. Translating it yields CSVRGGDGYTF. The rearrangement joins TRBV20-1 to TRBJ1-2; weak D call: TRBD1 (5 bases). Trimming removed 7 bases at V and 6 bases at J, with 12 bases between. CDR3 length: 11 amino acids. CDR1 and CDR2 from the germline V gene are DFQATT and SNEGSKA (reference sequence).

This clone occurred a few times. CDR3 in DNA: TGCGCCAGCAGCTTGGCGTCAACAGCGGGTGAGCAGTACTTC. It translates to CASSLASTAGEQYF. The chain employs TRBV5-1 and TRBJ2-7, with D perhaps matching TRBD2 (6 bases). Per germline, CDR1 SGHRS and CDR2 YFSETQ. Trimming left V 0 bases short and J 7 bases short, with 14 bases between. The CDR3 has 14 residues. Full variable domain (missing parts from reference TRBV5-1 and TRBJ2-7): KAGVTQTPRYLIKTRGQQVTLSCSPISGHRSVSWYQQTPGQGLQFLFEYFSETQRNKGNFPGRFSGRQFSNSRSEMNVSTLELGDSALYLCASSLASTAGEQYFGPGTRLTVT.

This sequence joins TRBV18 and TRBJ2-1, with no clear D. Looked up from germline, CDR1 is KGHSH and CDR2 is LQKENI. The ends were cut back, 1 base at V and 0 bases at J, with 13 bases in the middle. The CDR3 totals 17 residues. CDR3 amino acids: CASSPQPRGSSYNEQFF. Here the CDR3 DNA reads TGTGCCAGCTCACCACAGCCTCGCGGAAGCTCCTACAATGAGCAGTTCTTC. Complete variable domain (other parts from reference TRBV18 and TRBJ2-1): NAGVMQNPRHLVRRRGQEARLRCSPMKGHSHVYWYRQLPEEGLKFMVYLQKENIIDESGMPKERFSAEFPKEGPSILRIQQVVRGDSAAYFCASSPQPRGSSYNEQFFGPGTRLTVL.

The gene calls are TRBV7-6 and TRBJ1-3; 7 positions agree with TRBD1. This CDR3 spans 17 amino acids. Losses at the gene ends were 5 bases for V and 1 base for J; bases not matched to a gene: 11. From germline, CDR1 is SGHVS and CDR2 FNYEAQ. The CDR3 DNA sequence: TGTGCCAGCAGCCTCAGACAGGGTGGTGAATCTGGAAACACCATATATTTT. It is translated as CASSLRQGGESGNTIYF.

The chain uses TRBV19 and TRBJ1-6; D possibly corresponds to TRBD1 (6 bases). Germline lookup yields CDR1 LNHDA and CDR2 SQIVND (reference sequence). V lost 2 bases to trimming and J lost 7 bases, with 15 bases between them. The CDR3 runs to 16 residues. In DNA, the CDR3 is TGTGCCAGTAGTATACTTTCCGGGCAGGGGAATTCACCCCTCCACTTT. Its translation: CASSILSGQGNSPLHF.

The gene calls are TRBV6-6 and TRBJ2-7, with a tentative D call TRBD1 (6 bases). The CDR3 runs to 14 residues. The germline gives CDR1 MNHNY, CDR2 SVGAGI (reference sequence). The germline V and J ends were trimmed by 6 bases and 2 bases, with 14 bases remaining between them. Written as DNA, the CDR3 is TGTGCCAGCAGGCCCCGGGACACCGCCTACGAGCAGTACTTC. This translates into CASRPRDTAYEQYF.

This clone turned up a few times. The chain couples TRBV5-1 to TRBJ2-6; weak D call: TRBD1 (5 bases). This CDR3 spans 16 amino acids. V was clipped by 4 bases and J by 4 bases, with 15 bases between them. CDR1 and CDR2 (germline): SGHRS, YFSETQ. CDR3 protein: CASSDPQGSGANVLTF. DNA of the CDR3: TGCGCCAGCAGCGATCCGCAGGGCTCAGGGGCCAACGTCCTGACTTTC.

The gene calls are TRBV5-4 and TRBJ2-7, with 13 bases lining up with TRBD2. The CDR3 runs to 16 residues. CDR1 is SGHNT, CDR2 YYREEE, per germline (reference sequence). J lost 6 bases, V lost 0 bases, and 6 bases had no gene match. The CDR3 sequence is CASSLGWTSGSGEQYF. CDR3 bases: TGTGCCAGCAGCTTGGGGTGGACTAGCGGGAGTGGCGAGCAGTACTTC.

V usage is TRBV20-1 and J usage is TRBJ1-3; D gene ambiguous. The germline V and J ends were trimmed by 6 bases and 4 bases, with 7 bases remaining between them. The CDR3 sequence is 11 residues long. CDR1 is DFQATT and CDR2 is SNEGSKA in the germline V gene (reference sequence). In DNA, the CDR3 is TGCAGTGCAGAGGCCGGAAACACCATATATTTT. Its protein product is CSAEAGNTIYF.

This clone has ten or more counts. This chain uses TRBV7-9 with TRBJ2-5, with 8 positions matching TRBD1. Unmatched junction bases numbered 9, after V lost 0 bases and J lost 0 bases. CDR3 length: 18 amino acids. Germline assignment: CDR1 SEHNR and CDR2 FQNEAQ (reference sequence). Written as DNA, the CDR3 is TGTGCCAGCAGCTTAGCGCTCTCGGACAGGGTGTACCAAGAGACCCAGTACTTC. Protein: CASSLALSDRVYQETQYF.

This clone was seen a few times. The chain is built from TRBV19 and TRBJ2-2; D is undetermined. This CDR3 is 14 amino acids long. The germline V and J ends were trimmed by 7 bases and 3 bases, with 12 bases remaining between them. CDR1 LNHDA and CDR2 SQIVND come from the germline V gene (reference sequence). The CDR3 protein is CASTPAGYTGELFF. The CDR3 DNA reads as TGTGCCAGTACCCCTGCAGGTTACACCGGGGAGCTGTTTTTT.

Notes on this clone: Other DNA sequences of this sample code for an identical CDR3. V and J are TRBV13 and TRBJ1-5; unclear D gene. CDR3 length equals 12 residues. The V and J ends lost 2 bases and 7 bases respectively, with 6 bases between them. Looked up from germline, CDR1 is PRHDT and CDR2 is FYEKMQ (reference sequence). CDR3: CASSLRGQPQHF. As DNA, the CDR3 is TGTGCCAGCAGCTTAAGAGGGCAGCCCCAGCATTTT.

The rearrangement uses TRBV7-9 and TRBJ2-2, with D possibly matching TRBD2 (5 bases). CDR3 length equals 14 residues. The germline CDR1 and CDR2 sequences are SEHNR and FQNEAQ (reference sequence). Between the trimmed V and J ends, which lost 3 bases and 4 bases, there was a span of 9 bases. The CDR3 bases are TGTGCCAGCAGCTTCCGCGGGTCCACCGGGGAGCTGTTTTTT. Its translation is CASSFRGSTGELFF.

This sequence joins TRBV9 and TRBJ2-2; D gene unclear. The V end lost 5 bases, the J end lost 7 bases, and 12 bases lay between the germline ends. Germline assignment: CDR1 SGDLS and CDR2 YYNGEE. The CDR3 runs to 13 residues. The DNA for the CDR3 is TGTGCCAGCAGTCTTAGTTTGTTCGGGGAGCTGTTTTTT. Protein: CASSLSLFGELFF.

J is TRBJ2-1 and V is TRBV7-9; a weak D match, TRBD1 (6 bases). Trimming left V 4 bases short and J 6 bases short, with 19 bases between. Germline values: CDR1 SEHNR, CDR2 FQNEAQ (reference sequence). This CDR3 is built from 16 residues. CDR3 bases: TGTGCCAGCAGCTCAATAGGGACAACCCGACGCAATGAGCAGTTCTTC. It encodes CASSSIGTTRRNEQFF.

Ten or more counts support this clone. This chain uses TRBV29-1 with TRBJ2-6; D possibly corresponds to TRBD1 (5 bases). Trimming pared 2 bases from V and 12 bases from J, leaving 14 bases between. CDR3 size: 13 residues. The germline CDR1 and CDR2 sequences are SQVTM and ANQGSEA. For the CDR3, the DNA is TGCAGCGTTGAAATGGGGCCGTCATCCGTCCTGACTTTC. Translating it yields CSVEMGPSSVLTF.

The chain employs TRBV7-9 and TRBJ2-7; 11 bases map to TRBD2. Germline CDR1 reads SEHNR; CDR2 reads FQNEAQ (reference sequence). Unmatched junction bases numbered 8, after V lost 3 bases and J lost 4 bases. The CDR3 sequence is 16 residues long. The CDR3 is CASSFYRTSGSYEQYF. The CDR3 DNA follows: TGTGCCAGCAGCTTTTACCGGACTAGCGGGTCGTACGAGCAGTACTTC.

This clone showed up just a few times. The chain combines TRBV15 with TRBJ2-2; 7 nucleotides agree with TRBD2. Germline V lookup: CDR1 LNHNV, CDR2 YYDKDF (reference sequence). The ends lost 0 bases at V and 7 bases at J; junction bases unmatched: 5. This CDR3 has 15 amino acids. CDR3: CATSRDRGGGGELFF. CDR3 DNA sequence: TGTGCCACCAGCAGAGATCGCGGGGGTGGCGGGGAGCTGTTTTTT.